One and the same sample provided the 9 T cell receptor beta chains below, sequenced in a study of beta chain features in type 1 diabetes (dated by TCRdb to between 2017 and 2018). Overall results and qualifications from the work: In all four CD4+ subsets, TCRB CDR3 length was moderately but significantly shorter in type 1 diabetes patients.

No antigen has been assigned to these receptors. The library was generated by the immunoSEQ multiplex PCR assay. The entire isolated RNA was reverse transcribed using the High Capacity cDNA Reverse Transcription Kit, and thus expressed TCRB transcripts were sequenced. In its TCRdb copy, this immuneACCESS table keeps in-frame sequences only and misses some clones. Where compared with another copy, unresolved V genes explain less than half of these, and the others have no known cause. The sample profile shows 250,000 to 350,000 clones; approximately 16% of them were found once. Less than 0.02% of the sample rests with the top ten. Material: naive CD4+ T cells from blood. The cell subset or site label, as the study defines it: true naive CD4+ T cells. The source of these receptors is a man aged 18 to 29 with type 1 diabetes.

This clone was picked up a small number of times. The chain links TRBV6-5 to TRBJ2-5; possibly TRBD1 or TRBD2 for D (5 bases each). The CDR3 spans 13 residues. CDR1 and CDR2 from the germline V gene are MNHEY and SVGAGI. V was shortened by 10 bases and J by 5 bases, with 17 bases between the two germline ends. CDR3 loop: CATREYKTETQYF. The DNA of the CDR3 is TGTGCCACCAGGGAGTATAAAACCGAGACCCAGTACTTC.

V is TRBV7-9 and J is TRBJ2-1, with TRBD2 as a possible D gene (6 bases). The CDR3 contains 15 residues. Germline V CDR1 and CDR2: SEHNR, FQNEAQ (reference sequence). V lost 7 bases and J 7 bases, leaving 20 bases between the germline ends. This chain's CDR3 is CASILRGSSQNEQFF. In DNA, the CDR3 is TGTGCCAGCATTCTTCGGGGGAGTAGTCAGAATGAGCAGTTCTTC.

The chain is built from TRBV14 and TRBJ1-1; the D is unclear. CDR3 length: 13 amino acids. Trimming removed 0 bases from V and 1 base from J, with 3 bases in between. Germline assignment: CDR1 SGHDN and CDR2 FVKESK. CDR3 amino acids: CASSQDGNTEAFF. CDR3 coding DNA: TGTGCCAGCAGCCAAGACGGGAACACTGAAGCTTTCTTT.

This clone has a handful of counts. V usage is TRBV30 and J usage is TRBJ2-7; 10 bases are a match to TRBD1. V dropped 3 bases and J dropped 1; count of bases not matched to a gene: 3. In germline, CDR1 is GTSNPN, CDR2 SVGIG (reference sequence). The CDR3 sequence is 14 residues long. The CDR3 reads CAWRGTGESYEQYF. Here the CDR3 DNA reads TGTGCCTGGAGGGGGACAGGGGAATCCTACGAGCAGTACTTC.

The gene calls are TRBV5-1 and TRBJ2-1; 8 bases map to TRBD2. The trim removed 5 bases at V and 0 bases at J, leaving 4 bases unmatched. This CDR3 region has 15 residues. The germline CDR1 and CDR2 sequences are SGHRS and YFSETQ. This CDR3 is CASRPGTSSYNEQFF. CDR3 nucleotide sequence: TGCGCCAGCAGACCCGGGACTAGCTCCTACAATGAGCAGTTCTTC.

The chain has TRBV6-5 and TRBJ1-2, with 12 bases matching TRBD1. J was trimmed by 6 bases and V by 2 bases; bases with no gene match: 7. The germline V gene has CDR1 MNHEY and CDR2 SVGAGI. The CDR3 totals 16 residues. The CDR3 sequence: CASSYPKGQGADGYTF. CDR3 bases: TGTGCCAGCAGTTACCCGAAGGGACAGGGGGCGGATGGCTACACCTTC.

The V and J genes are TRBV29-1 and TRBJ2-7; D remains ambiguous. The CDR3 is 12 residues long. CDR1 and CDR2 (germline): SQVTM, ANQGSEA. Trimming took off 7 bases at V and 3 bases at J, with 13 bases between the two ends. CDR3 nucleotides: TGCAGCGGTCAGAATTTTGGCTACGAGCAGTACTTC. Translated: CSGQNFGYEQYF.

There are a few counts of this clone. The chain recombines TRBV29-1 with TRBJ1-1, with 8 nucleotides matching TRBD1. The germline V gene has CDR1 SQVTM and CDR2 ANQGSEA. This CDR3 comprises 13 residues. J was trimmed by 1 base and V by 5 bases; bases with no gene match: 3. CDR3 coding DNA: TGCAGCGTTCGGGGACAGGAGAACACTGAAGCTTTCTTT. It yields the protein CSVRGQENTEAFF. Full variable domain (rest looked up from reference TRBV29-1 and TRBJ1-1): SAVISQKPSRDICQRGTSLTIQCQVDSQVTMMFWYRQQPGQSLTLIATANQGSEATYESGFVIDKFPISRPNLTFSTLTVSNMSPEDSSIYLCSVRGQENTEAFFGQGTRLTVV.

The CDR3 protein is CASNPRPGQRTNEKLFF. In nucleotides, the CDR3 is TGTGCCAGCAATCCGAGACCGGGACAGAGAACTAATGAAAAACTGTTTTTT. The chain joins TRBV2 to TRBJ1-4; 7 bases match TRBD1. CDR3 length: 17 amino acids. CDR1 is SNHLY and CDR2 is FYNNEI in the germline V gene. The J segment lost 1 base and the V segment lost 7 bases, leaving 12 bases of the junction unmatched.